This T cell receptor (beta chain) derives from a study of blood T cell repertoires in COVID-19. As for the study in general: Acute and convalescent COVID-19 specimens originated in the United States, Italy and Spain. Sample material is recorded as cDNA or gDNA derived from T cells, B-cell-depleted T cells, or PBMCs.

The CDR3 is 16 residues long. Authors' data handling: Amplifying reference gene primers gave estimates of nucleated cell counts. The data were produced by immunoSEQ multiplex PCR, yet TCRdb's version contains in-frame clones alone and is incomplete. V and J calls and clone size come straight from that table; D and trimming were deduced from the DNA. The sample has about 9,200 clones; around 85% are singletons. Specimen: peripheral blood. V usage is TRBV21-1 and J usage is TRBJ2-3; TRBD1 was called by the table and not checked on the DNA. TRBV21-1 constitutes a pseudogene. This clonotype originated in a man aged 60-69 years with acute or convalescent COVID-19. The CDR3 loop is CASSKGGGQPTDTQYF. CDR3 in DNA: TGTGCCAGCAGCAAAGGAGGGGGACAGCCCACAGATACGCAGTATTTT.